What follows are 5 T cell receptor beta chains derived from one specimen sequenced in a study (dated by TCRdb to about 2016). The method was 5' RACE. The run used an Illumina HiSeq 2000. TCRdb trimmed the raw reads at Q25, called clones with MiXCR and kept productive beta chains. Every CDR3 protein is listed once, alongside the most common genes and DNA of its rows. The sample table records around 2,900 distinct CDR3 sequences; under 7% of these occur just once. Approximately 6.9% of the sample lies in the top ten. Sequencing used total memory T cells from blood PBMCs. The sample's cell subset or site label, in plain terms: transitional memory CD4+ T cells. These receptors originate from a female donor with HIV.

This clonotype is judged large. The chain uses TRBV11-3 and TRBJ2-1; TRBD2 agrees at 11 bases. After removal of 3 bases from V and 5 bases from J, the junction contained 0 bases not matched to a gene. The germline CDR1 and CDR2 sequences are SGHNT and YENEEA. The CDR3 contains 14 residues. In DNA, the CDR3 is TGTGCCAGCAGCTTTAGCGGGGGGGACAATGAGCAGTTCTTC. Encoded protein: CASSFSGGDNEQFF. Filled out from reference TRBV11-3 and TRBJ2-1, the complete variable domain reads EAGVVQSPRYKIIEKKQPVAFWCNPISGHNTLYWYLQNLGQGPELLIRYENEEAVDDSQLPKDRFSAERLKGVDSTLKIQPAELGDSAVYLCASSFSGGDNEQFFGPGTRLTVL.

The chain has TRBV4-1 and TRBJ2-7, with D maybe TRBD1 (5 bases). The CDR3 is 17 amino acids. Trimming removed 5 bases at V and 2 bases at J, with 22 bases between. From germline, CDR1 is MGHRA and CDR2 YSYEKL. CDR3 DNA: TGCGCCAGCAGCTCACGTCATCGCGGACATGGGACCTACGAGCAGTACTTC. It is translated as CASSSRHRGHGTYEQYF.

By sample share, this clonotype is medium-sized. The chain's CDR3 is CASSLESSYNSPLHF. CDR3 sequence (DNA): TGCGCCAGCAGCTTGGAATCATCCTATAATTCACCCCTCCACTTT. This chain connects TRBV5-1 to TRBJ1-6; D not resolved. Trimming stripped 0 bases from V and 1 base from J, with 5 bases between. This CDR3 has 15 residues. The germline V gene encodes CDR1 SGHRS and CDR2 YFSETQ.

Within the sample, this clonotype is medium-sized (0.01 to 0.1%). The chain couples TRBV10-3 to TRBJ1-2; no clear D gene. V was shortened by 0 bases and J by 8 bases, with 4 bases between the two germline ends. The CDR3 is 11 residues long. The germline V gene encodes CDR1 ENHRY and CDR2 SYGVKD. The CDR3 DNA reads TGTGCCATCAGTGAGTCGACCGGCTACACCTTC. Translating gives CAISESTGYTF.

This clonotype was seen only a few times. The chain links TRBV6-1 to TRBJ1-5; weak D call: TRBD1 (5 bases). V lost 4 bases to trimming and J lost 4 bases, with 14 bases between them. CDR3 length equals 15 residues. The germline V gene has CDR1 MNHNS and CDR2 SASEGT. The DNA for the CDR3 is TGTGCCAGCAGTGGTACAGGAGCCTATAATCAGCCCCAGCATTTT. It codes for CASSGTGAYNQPQHF.